The clone carrying this TCR beta chain was observed a few times. Its antigen is undetermined. This sample stems from a study of identical twins. The study, taken as a whole, reports: In monozygotic twins, models underestimated the sharing of out-of-frame TCR alpha.

Per the germline V gene, CDR1 is LGHNA and CDR2 is YNFKEQ. V shed 0 bases and J 7 bases; nucleotides not matched to a gene: 5. This CDR3 comprises 16 residues. TCRdb reprocessed the 5' RACE reads with MiXCR, giving one entry per CDR3 protein. The table includes just over 500,000 distinct CDR3 sequences, about 20% detected once. In addition, the sample was reused for a study of T cells expressing NK-cell markers. That work adds: Underlying the TCR beta repertoires were sorted CD3+CD56+NKG2C+, CD3+CD56+NKG2C- and CD3+CD56-NKG2C+ T cells. One of the eight sequenced donors was seronegative, whereas the other seven were HCMV-seropositive.

The chain joins TRBV4-2 to TRBJ2-1; 11 bases agree with TRBD2. This clonotype was sampled from a woman younger than 35 in good health. What was sequenced was CD4+ T cells sorted from blood. CDR3 coding DNA: TGTGCCAGCAGCCAAGAGGATAGCGGGGGGGTAAATGAGCAGTTCTTC. The encoded protein is CASSQEDSGGVNEQFF.